A selection of T cell receptor beta chains follows, all from one sample in a study of cytomegalovirus exposure and HLA in healthy donors. Assay: immunoSEQ multiplex PCR; the TCRdb copy retains only in-frame clones and omits some. The sample records fewer than 250,000 clones, about 80% being singletons. The sequencing sample was made of PBMCs. The receptors shown here come from a woman in her thirties or forties in good health and CMV-seronegative. CDR3s include the opening cysteine and the closing phenylalanine or tryptophan. The D gene is left open where the match is weak. Clone size is shown for a subset of rows, as once, few, many or a class of expanded clone.

len,d_gene,j_gene,v_gene,abundance,CDR3aa,CDR3nt
14,TRBD2,TRBJ2-3,TRBV19,NA,CASSAPGLAGGLGF,TGTGCCAGTAGTGCCCCGGGACTAGCGGGAGGGCTTGGGTTT
13,TRBD1,TRBJ1-2,TRBV11-3,NA,CASSLGDSRGYTF,TGTGCCAGCAGCTTGGGGGACAGTAGGGGCTACACCTTC
13,NA,TRBJ1-5,TRBV29-1,once,CSVNMGANQPQHF,TGCAGCGTCAACATGGGGGCCAATCAGCCCCAGCATTTT
17,TRBD1,TRBJ2-3,TRBV11-2,NA,CASSLERLTGKPDTQYF,TGTGCCAGCAGCTTAGAGAGACTGACAGGGAAGCCAGATACGCAGTATTTT
15,NA,TRBJ1-2,TRBV27,NA,CASSLSYGLGAGYTF,TGTGCCAGCAGTTTATCATATGGGCTGGGGGCTGGCTACACCTTC
15,TRBD1,TRBJ2-1,TRBV5-5,few,CASSLPTGGINEQFF,TGTGCCAGCAGCTTGCCGACAGGGGGCATCAATGAGCAGTTCTTC
15,TRBD2,TRBJ2-1,TRBV2,few,CASSGLASSYNEQFF,TGTGCCAGCAGTGGACTAGCGAGCTCCTACAATGAGCAGTTCTTC
13,NA,TRBJ2-6,TRBV11-3,NA,CASSLDFTGSQTF,TGTGCCAGCAGCTTAGATTTTACAGGGTCCCAGACTTTC
13,NA,TRBJ1-2,TRBV7-8,few,CASSADEGYGYTF,TGTGCCAGCAGTGCAGACGAGGGTTATGGCTACACCTTC
15,NA,TRBJ2-5,TRBV10-3,NA,CAISESDTTPETQYF,TGTGCCATCAGTGAGTCTGACACCACGCCAGAGACCCAGTACTTC
14,NA,TRBJ1-2,TRBV11-2,NA,CASSLLQGPYGYTF,TGTGCCAGCAGCTTACTACAGGGACCCTATGGCTACACCTTC
18,TRBD1,TRBJ1-2,TRBV19,once,CASSSPPGQGKTNYGYTF,TGTGCCAGTAGCTCACCCCCTGGACAGGGAAAAACTAACTATGGCTACACCTTC
14,NA,TRBJ2-2,TRBV7-2,NA,CASSFDSYTGELFF,TGTGCCAGCAGCTTTGACAGCTACACCGGGGAGCTGTTTTTT
12,NA,TRBJ1-2,TRBV19,NA,CASSIGSTGYTF,TGTGCCAGTAGTATCGGTAGTACGGGCTACACCTTC
19,TRBD1,TRBJ1-1,TRBV27,NA,CASTPPTGGITLRNTEAFF,TGTGCCAGCACCCCCCCGACAGGGGGCATAACATTGAGGAACACTGAAGCTTTCTTT
16,TRBD1,TRBJ1-1,TRBV7-9,NA,CSSSTETGGWSTEAFF,TGTTCCAGCAGCACCGAGACAGGGGGCTGGAGCACTGAAGCTTTCTTT
15,TRBD1,TRBJ1-3,TRBV19,NA,CASSRDRSSGNTIYF,TGTGCCAGTAGTAGGGACAGATCCTCTGGAAACACCATATATTTT
15,TRBD1,TRBJ1-5,TRBV18,once,CASSPNPGQGEPQHF,TGTGCCAGCTCTCCAAACCCGGGACAGGGGGAGCCCCAGCATTTT
15,NA,TRBJ2-7,TRBV18,once,CASSPSLAPSYEQYF,TGTGCCAGCTCACCATCCCTGGCACCTTCCTACGAGCAGTACTTC
12,NA,TRBJ2-7,TRBV28,NA,CASQGRPYEQYF,TGTGCCAGTCAGGGCAGACCCTACGAGCAGTACTTC
15,TRBD2,TRBJ2-3,TRBV7-9,NA,CASRPLAGKGDTQYF,TGTGCCAGCAGACCTCTAGCGGGAAAGGGAGATACGCAGTATTTT
14,TRBD1,TRBJ1-1,TRBV16,NA,CASSQFQGDTEAFF,TGTGCCAGCAGCCAATTCCAGGGGGACACTGAAGCTTTCTTT
16,TRBD1,TRBJ1-5,TRBV6-6,NA,CASSPQSTGSNQPQHF,TGTGCCAGCAGCCCCCAATCGACAGGGAGCAATCAGCCCCAGCATTTT
15,TRBD2,TRBJ2-5,TRBV7-3,NA,CASSRTSGGQGTQYF,TGTGCCAGCAGCCGGACTAGCGGGGGGCAAGGAACCCAGTACTTC
15,TRBD2,TRBJ2-3,TRBV6-5,NA,CASRWTSASTDTQYF,TGTGCCAGCAGGTGGACTAGCGCTAGCACAGATACGCAGTATTTT
12,NA,TRBJ1-2,TRBV6-1,NA,CASSTLYRGYTF,TGTGCCAGCAGTACCCTCTACAGGGGCTACACCTTC
17,TRBD1,TRBJ1-2,TRBV9,NA,CASSAPGQGALTDGYTF,TGTGCCAGCAGCGCGCCGGGACAGGGGGCTTTAACCGATGGCTACACCTTC
17,NA,TRBJ1-3,TRBV9,NA,CASSQGARQGSGNTIYF,TGTGCCAGCAGCCAAGGGGCCAGGCAGGGTTCTGGAAACACCATATATTTT
16,TRBD1,TRBJ1-4,TRBV7-2,NA,CASSLAGGTINEKLFF,TGTGCCAGCAGCTTAGCAGGGGGCACGATTAATGAAAAACTGTTTTTT
15,TRBD1,TRBJ1-2,TRBV7-8,NA,CASSFGQGAGYGYTF,TGTGCCAGCAGCTTCGGACAGGGGGCCGGCTATGGCTACACCTTC
14,NA,TRBJ1-2,TRBV11-3,few,CASSLNREFYGYTF,TGTGCCAGCAGCCTAAACAGGGAGTTCTATGGCTACACCTTC
15,TRBD1,TRBJ1-5,TRBV6-6,NA,CASSYSGQGHRPQHF,TGTGCCAGCAGTTACTCTGGACAGGGTCACCGTCCCCAGCATTTT
15,TRBD1,TRBJ2-2,TRBV19,NA,CASSAYRGGIGELFF,TGTGCCAGTAGTGCTTACAGGGGCGGAATCGGGGAGCTGTTTTTT
14,NA,TRBJ2-7,TRBV27,once,CASSSKSGAYEQYF,TGTGCCAGCAGTTCTAAGAGTGGAGCCTACGAGCAGTACTTC
14,NA,TRBJ2-7,TRBV25-1,NA,CASSELGQVYEQYF,TGTGCCAGCAGTGAATTGGGTCAGGTCTACGAGCAGTACTTC
15,TRBD1,TRBJ1-4,TRBV15,NA,CATSRGVRGHEKLFF,TGTGCCACCAGCAGAGGGGTCAGGGGGCACGAAAAACTGTTTTTT
13,TRBD2,TRBJ2-2,TRBV6-6,once,CASNRGDAGELFF,TGTGCCAGCAATCGGGGGGATGCCGGGGAGCTGTTTTTT
13,NA,TRBJ1-2,TRBV29-1,NA,CSAERAGFYGYTF,TGCAGCGCCGAAAGGGCAGGGTTCTATGGCTACACCTTC
12,NA,TRBJ2-1,TRBV7-8,NA,CASSLGANEQFF,TGTGCCAGCAGCTTGGGGGCGAATGAGCAGTTCTTC
15,NA,TRBJ2-3,TRBV2,NA,CASSLTRGLTDTQYF,TGTGCCAGCAGTCTGACTAGAGGCCTCACAGATACGCAGTATTTT
15,TRBD1,TRBJ2-6,TRBV6-5,NA,CASSSGGAGANVLTF,TGTGCCAGCAGTTCAGGGGGCGCCGGGGCCAACGTCCTGACTTTC
13,NA,TRBJ2-1,TRBV7-6,NA,CASSSGSYNEQFF,TGTGCCAGCAGCTCGGGATCCTACAATGAGCAGTTCTTC
15,NA,TRBJ1-1,TRBV7-9,few,CASSLSQGRTTEAFF,TGTGCCAGCAGCTTATCCCAGGGCAGGACAACTGAAGCTTTCTTT
12,NA,TRBJ1-2,TRBV27,NA,CASSSVNYGYTF,TGTGCCAGCAGTTCAGTAAACTATGGCTACACCTTC
14,TRBD2,TRBJ2-7,TRBV5-1,NA,CASSLGGRAGEQYF,TGCGCCAGCAGCTTGGGAGGGAGGGCCGGCGAGCAGTACTTC
14,NA,TRBJ1-2,TRBV5-8,NA,CASSLPLTRRGYTF,TGTGCCAGCAGCTTGCCGCTTACCCGGAGGGGCTACACCTTC
13,TRBD1,TRBJ1-1,TRBV7-8,NA,CASSLTGVTEAFF,TGTGCCAGCAGCTTAACAGGGGTCACTGAAGCTTTCTTT
16,TRBD2,TRBJ2-3,TRBV9,few,CASSVFLAGTADTQYF,TGTGCCAGCAGCGTATTCCTAGCGGGAACCGCAGATACGCAGTATTTT
13,NA,TRBJ1-1,TRBV29-1,NA,CSTSMGGGAEAFF,TGCAGCACCTCAATGGGGGGGGGCGCTGAAGCTTTCTTT
14,NA,TRBJ2-1,TRBV27,once,CASYRGAEGNEQFF,TGTGCCAGTTACAGGGGAGCGGAGGGGAATGAGCAGTTCTTC
16,TRBD2,TRBJ2-1,TRBV7-9,NA,CASSPGTSGWYNEQFF,TGTGCCAGCAGCCCGGGGACTAGCGGGTGGTACAATGAGCAGTTCTTC
15,TRBD2,TRBJ2-1,TRBV7-3,NA,CASSSGTSGRNEQFF,TGTGCCAGCAGCTCAGGGACTAGCGGGAGGAATGAGCAGTTCTTC
12,TRBD1,TRBJ1-1,TRBV5-5,few,CASSLAGQQAFF,TGTGCCAGCAGCTTGGCGGGACAGCAAGCTTTCTTT
18,TRBD1,TRBJ1-5,TRBV2,NA,CASSGPRSGQGSNQPQHF,TGTGCCAGCAGTGGGCCCCGATCGGGACAGGGAAGCAATCAGCCCCAGCATTTT